These 4 T cell receptor beta chains share one sample of origin, sequenced in a study of blood T cell repertoires in COVID-19. Clones were read by immunoSEQ multiplex PCR, and TCRdb kept only the in-frame ones, dropping some. The repertoire holds roughly 400,000 clones, with about 88% as singletons. Material: PBMCs or T cells enriched from blood (not recorded which). The receptors stem from a woman between 18 and 29 years old who had been exposed to COVID-19.

The chain is built from TRBV11-2 and TRBJ2-7, with D possibly matching TRBD1 (6 bases). This CDR3 spans 14 amino acids. Germline CDR1 and CDR2: SGHAT and FQNNGV. The V gene lost 5 bases and the J gene lost 1 base, with 12 bases spanning the gap. The CDR3 nucleotides are TGTGCCAGCAGCGAAATAAGGGGGTCCTACGAGCAGTACTTC. As protein: CASSEIRGSYEQYF.

The chain carries TRBV3-1 (or the pseudogene TRBV3-2) and TRBJ2-7; 10 bases are shared with TRBD1. Germline loops: CDR1 LGHDT, CDR2 YNNKEL (reference sequence). There are 14 residues in the CDR3. V gave up 1 base and J gave up 7 bases; unmatched junction bases: 4. The CDR3 nucleotides read TGTGCCAGCAGCCAAGGACAGGGGGCGAGAGAGCAGTACTTC. Translation: CASSQGQGAREQYF.

As to this clone: This same CDR3 is encoded by further DNA sequences in the sample. This chain links TRBV27 with TRBJ1-5; D possibly corresponds to TRBD1 (5 bases). The CDR3 sequence is 12 residues long. Per the germline V gene, CDR1 is MNHEY and CDR2 is SMNVEV (reference sequence). V lost 3 bases to trimming and J lost 6 bases, with 6 bases between them. CDR3 nucleotides: TGTGCCAGCAGTTTGGGGGGTCAGCCCCAGCATTTT. Its translation: CASSLGGQPQHF.

The V call is TRBV6-5, the J call TRBJ1-4; tentative D call: TRBD1 (6 bases). The V gene's germline CDR1 is MNHEY and CDR2 SVGAGI. Trimming cost V 8 bases and J 8 bases, with 21 bases left between them. This CDR3 is built from 15 residues. CDR3 in DNA: TGTGCCAGCTCCCCGTCGGGGGGCGCGAGAGAAAAACTGTTTTTT. It encodes CASSPSGGAREKLFF.